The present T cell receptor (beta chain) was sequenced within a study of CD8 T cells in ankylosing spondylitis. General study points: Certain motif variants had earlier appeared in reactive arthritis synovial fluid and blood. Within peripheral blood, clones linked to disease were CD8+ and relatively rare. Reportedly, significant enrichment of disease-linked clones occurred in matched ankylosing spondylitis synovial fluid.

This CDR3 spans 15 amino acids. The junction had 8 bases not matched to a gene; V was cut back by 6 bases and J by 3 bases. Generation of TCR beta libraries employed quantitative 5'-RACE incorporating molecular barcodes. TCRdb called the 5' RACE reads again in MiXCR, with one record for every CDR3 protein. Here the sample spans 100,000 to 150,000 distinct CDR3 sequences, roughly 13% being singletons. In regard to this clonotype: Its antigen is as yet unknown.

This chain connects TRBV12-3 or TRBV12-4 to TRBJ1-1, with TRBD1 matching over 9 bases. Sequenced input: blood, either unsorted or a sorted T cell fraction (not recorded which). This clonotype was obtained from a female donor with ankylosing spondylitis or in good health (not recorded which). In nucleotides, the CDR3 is TGTGCCAGCAGGACGGGACAGGGATCGGACACTGAAGCTTTCTTT. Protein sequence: CASRTGQGSDTEAFF.